This TCR beta chain was captured in a study of shared clonotypes between healthy human individuals. The CDR3 has 13 residues. CDR1 SNHLY and CDR2 FYNNEI come from the germline V gene. Trimming took off 4 bases at V and 8 bases at J, with 14 bases between the two ends. Overall study results and limits: Clonotypes that were shared across a handful of donors made up around 5% of naive CD4 clonotypes.

Profiling relied on immunoSEQ multiplex PCR, and the TCRdb table lists in-frame clones only, not all of them. The sample holds about 610,000 clones, roughly 96% seen once. The naive CD8 subset, CD45RO-negative cells positively selected for CCR7, excluded terminally differentiated effector memory CD45RA+ cells. This clone was seen just once. Its antigen is not known. V usage is TRBV2 and J usage is TRBJ1-1; no clear D. Specimen: naive CD8+ T cells sorted from blood. The TCR originated in a woman in her 30s in good health. The CDR3 reads CASSGETTKEAFF. The DNA of the CDR3 is TGTGCCAGCAGTGGGGAGACAACGAAAGAAGCTTTCTTT.